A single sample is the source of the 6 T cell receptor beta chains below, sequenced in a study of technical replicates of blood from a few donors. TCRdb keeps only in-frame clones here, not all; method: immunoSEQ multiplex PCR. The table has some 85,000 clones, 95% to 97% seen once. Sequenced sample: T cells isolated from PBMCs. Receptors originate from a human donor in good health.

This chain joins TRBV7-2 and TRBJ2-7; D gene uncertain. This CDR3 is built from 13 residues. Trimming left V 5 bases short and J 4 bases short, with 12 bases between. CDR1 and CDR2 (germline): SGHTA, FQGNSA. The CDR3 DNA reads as TGTGCCAGCAGCAGTCCTATTTCGTACGAGCAGTACTTC. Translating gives CASSSPISYEQYF.

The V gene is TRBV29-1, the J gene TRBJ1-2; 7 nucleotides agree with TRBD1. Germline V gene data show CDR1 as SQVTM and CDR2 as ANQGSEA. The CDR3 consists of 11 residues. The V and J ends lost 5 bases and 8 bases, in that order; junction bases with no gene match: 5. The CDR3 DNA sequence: TGCAGCGTTTGGGACAGTCAGGGCTACACCTTC. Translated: CSVWDSQGYTF.

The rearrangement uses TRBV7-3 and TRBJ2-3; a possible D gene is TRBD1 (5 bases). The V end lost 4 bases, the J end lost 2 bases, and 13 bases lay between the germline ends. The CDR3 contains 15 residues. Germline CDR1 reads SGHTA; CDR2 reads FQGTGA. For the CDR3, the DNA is TGTGCCAGCAGCTCGATGGGGCTGGCCACAGATACGCAGTATTTT. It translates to CASSSMGLATDTQYF.

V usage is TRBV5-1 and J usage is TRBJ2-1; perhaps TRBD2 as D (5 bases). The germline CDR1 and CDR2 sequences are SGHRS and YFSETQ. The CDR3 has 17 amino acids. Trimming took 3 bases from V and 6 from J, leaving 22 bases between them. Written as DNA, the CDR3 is TGCGCCAGCAGCTGGAATAACAGAGGGTTTGGGATCAATGAGCAGTTCTTC. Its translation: CASSWNNRGFGINEQFF.

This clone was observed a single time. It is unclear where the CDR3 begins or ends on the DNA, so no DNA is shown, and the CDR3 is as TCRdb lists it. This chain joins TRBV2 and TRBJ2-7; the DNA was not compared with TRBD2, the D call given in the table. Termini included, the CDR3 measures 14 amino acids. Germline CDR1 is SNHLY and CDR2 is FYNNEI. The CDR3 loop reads CASILASGTGEQYF.

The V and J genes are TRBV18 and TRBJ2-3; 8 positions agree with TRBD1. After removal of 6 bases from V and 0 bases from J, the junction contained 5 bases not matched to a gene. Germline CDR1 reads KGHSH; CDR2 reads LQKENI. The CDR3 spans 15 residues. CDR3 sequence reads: CASSTTGVSTDTQYF. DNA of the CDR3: TGTGCCAGCTCGACGACAGGGGTTAGCACAGATACGCAGTATTTT.